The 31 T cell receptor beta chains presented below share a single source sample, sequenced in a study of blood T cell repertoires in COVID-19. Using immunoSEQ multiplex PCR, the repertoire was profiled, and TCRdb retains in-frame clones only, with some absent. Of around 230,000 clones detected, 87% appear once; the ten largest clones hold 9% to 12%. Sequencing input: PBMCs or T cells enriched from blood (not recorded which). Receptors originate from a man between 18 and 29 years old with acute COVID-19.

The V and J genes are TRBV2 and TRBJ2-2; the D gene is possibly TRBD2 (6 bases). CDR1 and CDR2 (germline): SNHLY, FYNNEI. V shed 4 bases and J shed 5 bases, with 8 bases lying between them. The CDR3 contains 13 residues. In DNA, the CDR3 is TGTGCCAGCAGTGCGGGACTTACCGGGGAGCTGTTTTTT. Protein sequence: CASSAGLTGELFF.

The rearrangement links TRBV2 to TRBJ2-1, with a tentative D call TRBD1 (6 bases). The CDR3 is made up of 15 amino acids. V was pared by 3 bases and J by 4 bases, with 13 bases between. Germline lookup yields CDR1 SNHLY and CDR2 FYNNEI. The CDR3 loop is CASSDGTRPYNEQFF. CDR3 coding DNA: TGTGCCAGCAGTGACGGGACACGCCCGTACAATGAGCAGTTCTTC.

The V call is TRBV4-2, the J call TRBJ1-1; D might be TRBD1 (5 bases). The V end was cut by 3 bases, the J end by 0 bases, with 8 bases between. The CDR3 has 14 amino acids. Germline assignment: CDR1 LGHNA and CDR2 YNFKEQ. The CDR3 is CASSHRDLNTEAFF. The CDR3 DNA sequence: TGTGCCAGCAGCCATCGGGACTTGAACACTGAAGCTTTCTTT.

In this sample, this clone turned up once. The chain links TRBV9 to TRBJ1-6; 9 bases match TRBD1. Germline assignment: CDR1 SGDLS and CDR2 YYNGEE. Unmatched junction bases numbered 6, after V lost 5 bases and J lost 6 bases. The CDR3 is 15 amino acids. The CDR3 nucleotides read TGTGCCAGCAGGACCTTACAGGGGGCTAATTCACCCCTCCACTTT. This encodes CASRTLQGANSPLHF.

CDR3 nucleotide sequence: TGTGCCAGCAGTGACCCCAGGGGAGACTACGAGCAGTACTTC. Translated, it gives CASSDPRGDYEQYF. The chain has TRBV2 and TRBJ2-7, with D perhaps TRBD1 (6 bases). V was clipped by 3 bases and J by 3 bases, with 12 bases between them. Germline V gene lookup returns CDR1 SNHLY and CDR2 FYNNEI. The CDR3 is 14 amino acids.

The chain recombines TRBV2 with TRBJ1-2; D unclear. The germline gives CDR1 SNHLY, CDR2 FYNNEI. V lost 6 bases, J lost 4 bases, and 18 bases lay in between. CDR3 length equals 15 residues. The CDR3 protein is CASSGSATESYGYTF. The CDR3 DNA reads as TGTGCCAGCAGCGGGTCGGCCACGGAGAGCTATGGCTACACCTTC.

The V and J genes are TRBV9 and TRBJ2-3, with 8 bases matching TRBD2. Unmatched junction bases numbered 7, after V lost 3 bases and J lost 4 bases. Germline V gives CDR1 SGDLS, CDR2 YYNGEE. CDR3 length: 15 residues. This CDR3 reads CASSEGVAGSDTQYF. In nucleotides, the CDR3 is TGTGCCAGCAGCGAGGGGGTAGCGGGATCAGATACGCAGTATTTT.

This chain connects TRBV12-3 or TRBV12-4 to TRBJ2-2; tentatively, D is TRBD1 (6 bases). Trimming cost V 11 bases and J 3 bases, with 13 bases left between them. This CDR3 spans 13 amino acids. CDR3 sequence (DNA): TGTGCCTCGAACAGGGCCCACACCGGGGAGCTGTTTTTT. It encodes CASNRAHTGELFF.

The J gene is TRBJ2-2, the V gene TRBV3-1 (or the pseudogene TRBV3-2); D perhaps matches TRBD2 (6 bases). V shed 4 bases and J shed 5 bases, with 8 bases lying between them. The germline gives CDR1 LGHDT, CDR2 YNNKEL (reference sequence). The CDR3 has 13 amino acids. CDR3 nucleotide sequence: TGTGCCAGCAGCCCCAGCGGGACCGGGGAGCTGTTTTTT. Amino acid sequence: CASSPSGTGELFF.

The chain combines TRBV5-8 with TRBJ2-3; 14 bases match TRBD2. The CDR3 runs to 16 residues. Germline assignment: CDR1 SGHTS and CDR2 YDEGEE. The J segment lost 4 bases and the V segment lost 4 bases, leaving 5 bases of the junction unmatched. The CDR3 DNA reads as TGTGCCAGCAGCCAAGGGACTAGCGGGAGAGCAGATACGCAGTATTTT. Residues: CASSQGTSGRADTQYF.

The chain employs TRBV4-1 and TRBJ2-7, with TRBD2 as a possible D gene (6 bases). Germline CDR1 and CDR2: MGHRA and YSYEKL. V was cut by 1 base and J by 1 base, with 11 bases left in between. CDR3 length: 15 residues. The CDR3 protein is CASSQGSGLSYEQYF. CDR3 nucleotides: TGCGCCAGCAGCCAAGGAAGCGGGCTATCCTACGAGCAGTACTTC.

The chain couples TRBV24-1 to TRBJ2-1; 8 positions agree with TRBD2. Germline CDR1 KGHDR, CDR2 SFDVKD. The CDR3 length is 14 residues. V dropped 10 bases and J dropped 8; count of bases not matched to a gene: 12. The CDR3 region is CATSGSSLVDEQFF. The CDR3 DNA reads TGTGCCACGAGCGGGAGTTCGCTTGTGGATGAGCAGTTCTTC.

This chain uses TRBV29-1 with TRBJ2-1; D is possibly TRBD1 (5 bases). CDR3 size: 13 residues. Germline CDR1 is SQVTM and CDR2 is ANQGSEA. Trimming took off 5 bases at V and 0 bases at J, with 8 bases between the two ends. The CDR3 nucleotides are TGCAGCGTTTTGGACACCTCCTACAATGAGCAGTTCTTC. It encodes CSVLDTSYNEQFF.

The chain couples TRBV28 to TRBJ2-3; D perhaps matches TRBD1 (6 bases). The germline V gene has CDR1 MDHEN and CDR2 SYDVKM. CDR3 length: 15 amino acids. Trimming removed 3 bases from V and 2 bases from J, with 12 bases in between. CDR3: CASSFAAGATDTQYF. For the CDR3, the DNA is TGTGCCAGCAGTTTTGCGGCAGGGGCCACAGATACGCAGTATTTT.

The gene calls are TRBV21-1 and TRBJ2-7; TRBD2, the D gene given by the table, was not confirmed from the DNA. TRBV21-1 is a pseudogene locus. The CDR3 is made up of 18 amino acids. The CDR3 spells CASSKVWTSGIVNYEQYF. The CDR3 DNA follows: TGTGCCAGCAGCAAAGTTTGGACTAGCGGGATCGTCAACTACGAGCAGTACTTC.

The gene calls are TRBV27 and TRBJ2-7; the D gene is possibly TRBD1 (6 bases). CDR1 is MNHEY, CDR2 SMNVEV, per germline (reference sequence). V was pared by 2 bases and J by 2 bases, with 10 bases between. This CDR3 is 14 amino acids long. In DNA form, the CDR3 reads TGTGCCAGCAGTTTAGCCGGGACAACCTACGAGCAGTACTTC. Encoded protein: CASSLAGTTYEQYF.

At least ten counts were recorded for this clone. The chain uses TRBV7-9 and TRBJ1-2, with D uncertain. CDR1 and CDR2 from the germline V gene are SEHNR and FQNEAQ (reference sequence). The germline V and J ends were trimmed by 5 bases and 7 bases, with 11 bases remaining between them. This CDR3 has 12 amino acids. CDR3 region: CASSPDSPGYTF. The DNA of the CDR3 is TGTGCCAGCAGCCCTGACTCCCCTGGCTACACCTTC.

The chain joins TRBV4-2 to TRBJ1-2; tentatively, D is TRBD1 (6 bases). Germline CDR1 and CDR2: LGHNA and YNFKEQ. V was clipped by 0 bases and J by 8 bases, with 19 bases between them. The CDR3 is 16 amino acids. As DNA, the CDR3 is TGTGCCAGCAGCCAAGATCCGAACAGGGCCTTTAGAGGCTACACCTTC. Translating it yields CASSQDPNRAFRGYTF.

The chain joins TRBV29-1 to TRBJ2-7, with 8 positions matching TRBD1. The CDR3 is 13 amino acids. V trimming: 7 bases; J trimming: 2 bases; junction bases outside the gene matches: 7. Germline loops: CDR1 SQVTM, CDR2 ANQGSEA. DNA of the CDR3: TGCAGCGCCCAGGACAGGGAGACCTACGAGCAGTACTTC. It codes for CSAQDRETYEQYF.

CDR3 amino acids: CASSLVAGGSYNEQFF. CDR3 bases: TGTGCCAGCAGCTTAGTCGCAGGGGGCTCCTACAATGAGCAGTTCTTC. This rearrangement joins TRBV7-9 to TRBJ2-1, with 7 positions matching TRBD1. V lost 1 base, J lost 0 bases, and 3 bases stayed unmatched. This CDR3 is built from 16 residues. Germline V gene lookup returns CDR1 SEHNR and CDR2 FQNEAQ (reference sequence).

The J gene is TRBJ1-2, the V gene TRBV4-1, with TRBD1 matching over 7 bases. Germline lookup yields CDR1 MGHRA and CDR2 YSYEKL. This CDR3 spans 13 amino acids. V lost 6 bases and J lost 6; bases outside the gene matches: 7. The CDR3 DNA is TGCGCCAGCAGACAGACAGGGAAACATGGCTACACCTTC. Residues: CASRQTGKHGYTF.

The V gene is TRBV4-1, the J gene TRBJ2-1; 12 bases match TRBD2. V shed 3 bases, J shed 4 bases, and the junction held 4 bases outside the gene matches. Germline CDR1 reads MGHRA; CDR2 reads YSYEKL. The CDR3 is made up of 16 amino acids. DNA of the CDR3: TGCGCCAGCAGCCATGATGGACTAGCGGGATACAATGAGCAGTTCTTC. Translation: CASSHDGLAGYNEQFF.

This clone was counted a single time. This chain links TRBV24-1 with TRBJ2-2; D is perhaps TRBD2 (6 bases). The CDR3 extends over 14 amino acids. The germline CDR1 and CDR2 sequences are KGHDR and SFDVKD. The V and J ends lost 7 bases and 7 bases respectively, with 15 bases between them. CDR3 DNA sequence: TGTGCCACCAGCAGGGACTCCCGGGACGGGGAGCTGTTTTTT. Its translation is CATSRDSRDGELFF.

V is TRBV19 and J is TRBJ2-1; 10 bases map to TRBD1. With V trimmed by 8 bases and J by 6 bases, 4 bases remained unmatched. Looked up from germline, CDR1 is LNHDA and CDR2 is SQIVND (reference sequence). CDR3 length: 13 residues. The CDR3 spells CASSWTGGNEQFF. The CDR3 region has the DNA TGTGCCAGTTCTTGGACAGGGGGCAATGAGCAGTTCTTC. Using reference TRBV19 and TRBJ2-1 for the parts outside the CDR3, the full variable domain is DGGITQSPKYLFRKEGQNVTLSCEQNLNHDAMYWYRQDPGQGLRLIYYSQIVNDFQKGDIAEGYSVSREKKESFPLTVTSAQKNPTAFYLCASSWTGGNEQFFGPGTRLTVL.

The CDR3 loop is CASSESRDSSTDTQYF. Written as DNA, the CDR3 is TGCGCCAGCAGTGAGTCCAGGGACAGTAGCACAGATACGCAGTATTTT. The rearrangement links TRBV10-1 to TRBJ2-3; 7 bases are a match to TRBD1. Trimming took 0 bases from V and 0 from J; bases not matched to a gene: 3. Germline CDR1 reads WNHNN; CDR2 reads SYGVQD (reference sequence). The CDR3 runs 16 residues.

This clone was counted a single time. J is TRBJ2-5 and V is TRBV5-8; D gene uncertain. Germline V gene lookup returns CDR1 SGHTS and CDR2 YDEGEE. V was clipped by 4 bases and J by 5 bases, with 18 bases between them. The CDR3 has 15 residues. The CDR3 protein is CASSPLAARVETQYF. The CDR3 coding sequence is TGTGCCAGCAGCCCGCTTGCGGCACGAGTGGAGACCCAGTACTTC.

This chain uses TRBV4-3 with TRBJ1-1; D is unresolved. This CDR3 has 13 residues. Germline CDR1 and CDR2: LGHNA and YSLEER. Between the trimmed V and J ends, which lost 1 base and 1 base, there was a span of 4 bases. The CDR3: CASSQGRNTEAFF. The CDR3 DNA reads TGCGCCAGCAGCCAAGGTCGGAACACTGAAGCTTTCTTT.

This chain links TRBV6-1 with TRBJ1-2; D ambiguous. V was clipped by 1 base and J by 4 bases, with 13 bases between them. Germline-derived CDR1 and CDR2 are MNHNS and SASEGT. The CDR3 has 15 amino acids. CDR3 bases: TGTGCCAGCAGTGAAGAGGCGGCGTCGGGCTATGGCTACACCTTC. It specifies CASSEEAASGYGYTF.

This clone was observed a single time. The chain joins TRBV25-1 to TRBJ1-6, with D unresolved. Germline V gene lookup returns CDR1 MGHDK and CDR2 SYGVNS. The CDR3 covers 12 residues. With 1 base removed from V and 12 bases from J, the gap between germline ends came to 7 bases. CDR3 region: CASSEFGLPLHF. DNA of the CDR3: TGTGCCAGCAGTGAATTCGGTCTACCCCTCCACTTT.

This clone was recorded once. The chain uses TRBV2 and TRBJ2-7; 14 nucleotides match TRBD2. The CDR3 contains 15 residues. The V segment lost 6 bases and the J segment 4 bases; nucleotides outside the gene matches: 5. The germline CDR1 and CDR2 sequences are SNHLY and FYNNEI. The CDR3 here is CASRSGTSGSYEQYF. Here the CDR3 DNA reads TGTGCCAGCAGGTCCGGGACTAGCGGGAGTTACGAGCAGTACTTC.

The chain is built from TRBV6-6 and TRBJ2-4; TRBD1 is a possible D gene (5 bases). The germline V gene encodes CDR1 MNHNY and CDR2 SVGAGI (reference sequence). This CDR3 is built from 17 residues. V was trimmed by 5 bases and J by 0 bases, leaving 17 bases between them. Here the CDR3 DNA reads TGTGCCAGCAGTCCCTGGACAAAGCGACTAGCCAAAAACATTCAGTACTTC. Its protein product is CASSPWTKRLAKNIQYF.